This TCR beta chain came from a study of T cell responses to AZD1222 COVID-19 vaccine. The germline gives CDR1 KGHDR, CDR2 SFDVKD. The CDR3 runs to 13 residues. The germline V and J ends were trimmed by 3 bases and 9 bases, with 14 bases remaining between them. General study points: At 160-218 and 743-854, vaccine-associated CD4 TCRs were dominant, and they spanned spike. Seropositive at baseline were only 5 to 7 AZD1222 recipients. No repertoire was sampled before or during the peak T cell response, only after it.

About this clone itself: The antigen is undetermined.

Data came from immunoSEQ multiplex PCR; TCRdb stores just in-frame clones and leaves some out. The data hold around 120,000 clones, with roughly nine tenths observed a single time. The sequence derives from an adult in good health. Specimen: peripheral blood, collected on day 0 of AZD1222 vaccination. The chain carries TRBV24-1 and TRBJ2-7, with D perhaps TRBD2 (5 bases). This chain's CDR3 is CATSDATGVGQYF. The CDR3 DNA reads TGTGCCACCAGTGATGCAACCGGGGTCGGGCAGTACTTC.